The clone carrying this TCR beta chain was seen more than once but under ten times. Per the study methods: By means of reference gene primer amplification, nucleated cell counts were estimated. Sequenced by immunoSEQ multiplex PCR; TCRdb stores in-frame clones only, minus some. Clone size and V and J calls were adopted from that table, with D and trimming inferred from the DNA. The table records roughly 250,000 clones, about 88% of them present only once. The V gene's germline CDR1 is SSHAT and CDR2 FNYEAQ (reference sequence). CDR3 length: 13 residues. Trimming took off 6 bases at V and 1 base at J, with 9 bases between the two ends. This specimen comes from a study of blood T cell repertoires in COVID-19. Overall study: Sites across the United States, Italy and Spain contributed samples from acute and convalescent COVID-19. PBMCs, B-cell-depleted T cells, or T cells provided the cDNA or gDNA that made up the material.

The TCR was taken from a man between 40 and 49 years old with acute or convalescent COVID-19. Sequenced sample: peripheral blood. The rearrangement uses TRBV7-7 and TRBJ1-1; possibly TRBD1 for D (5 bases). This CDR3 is CASSMDKNTEAFF. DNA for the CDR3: TGTGCCAGCAGTATGGACAAGAACACTGAAGCTTTCTTT.